This entry concerns a single T cell receptor beta chain. Germline assignment: CDR1 KGHDR and CDR2 SFDVKD. The CDR3 is made up of 17 amino acids. V lost 5 bases to trimming and J lost 4 bases; unmatched junction nucleotides: 11. Enrolment of Seattle patients took place during active infection, and they were followed longitudinally. As handled by the study authors: Using reference gene primer amplification, nucleated cell counts were estimated. The assay was immunoSEQ multiplex PCR, and TCRdb's table has in-frame clones only and misses some. V and J calls plus clone size are reproduced from that table; the DNA served to infer D and trimming. The sample records roughly 340,000 clones, roughly 90% being singletons. This entry comes from a study of blood T cell repertoires in COVID-19. Study details: Samples came from the United States, Italy and Spain, spanning acute and convalescent COVID-19. Nucleic acid was either cDNA or gDNA, and it came from T cells, B-cell-depleted T cells, or PBMCs.

The chain recombines TRBV24-1 with TRBJ2-3, with 10 bases lining up with TRBD1. The clonotype was recovered from a woman aged 25 to 45 with COVID-19, enrolled during active disease. The specimen was peripheral blood. CDR3 sequence (DNA): TGTGCCACCAGTGGCGCTTCGGGGACAGGGGATGCAGATACGCAGTATTTT. Its translation is CATSGASGTGDADTQYF.